The 32 T cell receptor beta chains below were found in one sample sequenced in a study of neoadjuvant anti-PD-1 for oral cavity cancer. TCRdb's table, derived via immunoSEQ multiplex PCR, lists solely in-frame clones and lacks some. This sample yields roughly 60,000 clones, of which roughly 80% are seen a single time; around 2.6% belongs to the top ten. This material consisted of PBMCs, taken before nivolumab (anti-PD-1) treatment. These receptors were obtained from a person aged 35-79 years with oral cavity squamous cell carcinoma.

V gene TRBV5-1 combines with J gene TRBJ1-2; maybe TRBD1 (5 bases). V shed 1 base and J shed 6 bases, with 7 bases lying between them. CDR3 length: 12 amino acids. Germline CDR1 is SGHRS and CDR2 is YFSETQ. CDR3 sequence reads: CASSLQGDGYTF. For the CDR3, the DNA is TGCGCCAGCAGCTTGCAGGGAGATGGCTACACCTTC.

The chain employs TRBV27 and TRBJ1-1, with D perhaps matching TRBD1 (6 bases). Germline CDR1 reads MNHEY; CDR2 reads SMNVEV (reference sequence). V was clipped by 3 bases and J by 2 bases, with 13 bases between them. This CDR3 is built from 15 residues. This CDR3 is CASSLTQGFNTEAFF. The CDR3 region has the DNA TGTGCCAGCAGTTTGACACAGGGTTTTAACACTGAAGCTTTCTTT.

The CDR3 sequence: CASGDSYNSPLHF. Here the CDR3 DNA reads TGTGCCTCCGGGGACAGCTATAATTCACCCCTCCACTTT. This chain uses TRBV30 with TRBJ1-6, with TRBD1 matching 7 bases. Germline V CDR1 and CDR2: GTSNPN, SVGIG (reference sequence). The CDR3 totals 13 residues. V lost 7 bases and J lost 3; bases outside the gene matches: 3.

The rearrangement joins TRBV2 to TRBJ2-5; D not resolved. CDR1 SNHLY and CDR2 FYNNEI come from the germline V gene. This CDR3 has 14 amino acids. Trimming left V 1 base short and J 5 bases short, with 11 bases between. The chain's CDR3 is CASSEGSGRETQYF. The DNA for the CDR3 is TGTGCCAGCAGTGAAGGGTCCGGGCGGGAGACCCAGTACTTC. Variable domain in full (rest from reference TRBV2 and TRBJ2-5): EPEVTQTPSHQVTQMGQEVILRCVPISNHLYFYWYRQILGQKVEFLVSFYNNEISEKSEIFDDQFSVERPDGSNFTLKIRSTKLEDSAMYFCASSEGSGRETQYFGPGTRLLVL.

The sample holds a few counts of this clone. This sequence joins TRBV9 and TRBJ2-3; 8 bases map to TRBD2. V dropped 4 bases and J dropped 2; count of bases not matched to a gene: 9. The germline V gene has CDR1 SGDLS and CDR2 YYNGEE. The CDR3 is 16 residues long. CDR3 coding DNA: TGTGCCAGCAGCCCTTTTATAGCGGGGCTCACAGATACGCAGTATTTT. Encoded protein: CASSPFIAGLTDTQYF.

The gene calls are TRBV10-3 and TRBJ2-7; D unresolved. This CDR3 spans 12 amino acids. V was shortened by 4 bases and J by 0 bases, with 4 bases between the two germline ends. Germline V CDR1 and CDR2: ENHRY, SYGVKD. The chain's CDR3 is CAISGSSYEQYF. For the CDR3, the DNA is TGTGCCATCAGTGGCTCCTCCTACGAGCAGTACTTC.

This clone was recorded once. The DNA for the CDR3 is TGTGCCAGCAGTTTGGGGGGGGCGTCTGGAAACACCATATATTTT. Amino acid sequence: CASSLGGASGNTIYF. This chain links TRBV6-5 with TRBJ1-3; TRBD1 is a possible D gene (6 bases). V lost 4 bases and J lost 1, with 11 bases in between. The CDR3 contains 15 residues. The germline CDR1 and CDR2 sequences are MNHEY and SVGAGI.

The V gene is TRBV6-1, the J gene TRBJ2-7; possible D gene TRBD2, 5 bases. CDR3 length: 14 residues. Germline V gene data show CDR1 as MNHNS and CDR2 as SASEGT. Deletions cut 2 bases from V and 9 bases from J, with 17 bases between. This CDR3 reads CASSELAVPDGQYF. For the CDR3, the DNA is TGTGCCAGCAGTGAACTAGCTGTCCCCGACGGGCAGTACTTC.

This clone was picked up a small number of times. V usage is TRBV7-9 and J usage is TRBJ1-5; weak D call: TRBD1 (6 bases). V was pared by 6 bases and J by 3 bases, with 18 bases between. There are 16 residues in the CDR3. In germline, CDR1 is SEHNR, CDR2 FQNEAQ (reference sequence). The CDR3 region is CASSPETGLTNQPQHF. As DNA, the CDR3 is TGTGCCAGCAGTCCGGAGACAGGTCTGACCAATCAGCCCCAGCATTTT.

This chain links TRBV7-9 with TRBJ1-6; D perhaps matches TRBD1 (5 bases). The CDR3 covers 14 residues. V was clipped by 2 bases and J by 6 bases, with 8 bases between them. CDR1 and CDR2 from the germline V gene are SEHNR and FQNEAQ (reference sequence). CDR3 region: CASSLLGGNSPLHF. The CDR3 DNA reads as TGTGCCAGCAGCTTACTGGGGGGTAATTCACCCCTCCACTTT.

The J gene is TRBJ2-3, the V gene TRBV5-5; D not resolved. Per germline, CDR1 SGHKS and CDR2 YYEKEE (reference sequence). Trimming took 5 bases from V and 0 from J, leaving 13 bases between them. The CDR3 consists of 15 residues. The CDR3 protein is CASRPPTASTDTQYF. DNA for the CDR3: TGTGCCAGCAGACCTCCGACTGCTAGCACAGATACGCAGTATTTT.

CDR3 DNA: TGCGCCAGCAGCCAGACTAGCGGGAGAAGGAACACCGGGGAGCTGTTTTTT. This encodes CASSQTSGRRNTGELFF. The chain is built from TRBV5-1 and TRBJ2-2; 12 nucleotides align to TRBD2. The length of the CDR3 is 17 residues. The germline CDR1 and CDR2 sequences are SGHRS and YFSETQ. J gave up 1 base and V 4 bases, and 5 bases lay outside the gene matches. Filled out from reference TRBV5-1 and TRBJ2-2, the complete variable domain reads KAGVTQTPRYLIKTRGQQVTLSCSPISGHRSVSWYQQTPGQGLQFLFEYFSETQRNKGNFPGRFSGRQFSNSRSEMNVSTLELGDSALYLCASSQTSGRRNTGELFFGEGSRLTVL.

Remarks on this clone: An end of the junction differs from the germline gene, which may be a read error. The chain joins TRBV13 to TRBJ2-2; D might be TRBD1 (6 bases). Germline V gene data show CDR1 as PRHDT and CDR2 as FYEKMQ (reference sequence). The CDR3 length is 8 residues. CDR3 in DNA: TGTGCCAGCAGCCCGAGGGGGTTT. Its translation: CASSPRGF.

The chain carries TRBV4-1 and TRBJ1-5; D unresolved. V was shortened by 0 bases and J by 4 bases, with 7 bases between the two germline ends. CDR3 length: 14 residues. Germline lookup yields CDR1 MGHRA and CDR2 YSYEKL. The CDR3 sequence: CASSQDWANQPQHF. The CDR3 region has the DNA TGCGCCAGCAGCCAAGATTGGGCGAATCAGCCCCAGCATTTT.

The V and J genes are TRBV5-1 and TRBJ2-3, with TRBD1 matching 8 bases. J was trimmed by 6 bases and V by 0 bases; bases with no gene match: 6. This CDR3 has 15 residues. CDR1 is SGHRS and CDR2 is YFSETQ in the germline V gene. Here the CDR3 DNA reads TGCGCCAGCAGCTTGGGGACAGGGATATTGGATACGCAGTATTTT. Translation: CASSLGTGILDTQYF.

V usage is TRBV11-2 and J usage is TRBJ2-7; 9 bases agree with TRBD1. Germline V lookup: CDR1 SGHAT, CDR2 FQNNGV. V lost 4 bases, J lost 3 bases, and 4 bases stayed unmatched. CDR3 length: 14 amino acids. CDR3 DNA: TGTGCCAGCAGCTCGGGACAGGGTGTCTACGAGCAGTACTTC. Amino acids: CASSSGQGVYEQYF.

The J gene is TRBJ2-5, the V gene TRBV7-2; D is possibly TRBD2 (6 bases). CDR3 length equals 15 residues. In germline, CDR1 is SGHTA, CDR2 FQGNSA. V shed 0 bases and J shed 2 bases, with 10 bases lying between them. The CDR3, as DNA: TGTGCCAGCAGCTTAGCGGGGAGGCTTCAAGAGACCCAGTACTTC. Its translation is CASSLAGRLQETQYF.

The chain joins TRBV28 to TRBJ1-1, with D possibly being TRBD1 (5 bases). Germline V gene data show CDR1 as MDHEN and CDR2 as SYDVKM. This CDR3 contains 15 residues. V lost 5 bases, J lost 10 bases, and 23 bases lay in between. The CDR3 DNA sequence: TGTGCCAGCAGTCCCCTTATGCTTACAGGATTAAGAGCTTTCTTT. Amino acid sequence: CASSPLMLTGLRAFF.

This rearrangement joins TRBV28 to TRBJ2-3, with 9 bases that match TRBD1. This CDR3 contains 13 residues. CDR1 MDHEN and CDR2 SYDVKM come from the germline V gene. After removal of 5 bases from V and 4 bases from J, the junction contained 1 base not matched to a gene. Written as DNA, the CDR3 is TGTGCCAGCAGTCGGACAGGGGCAGATACGCAGTATTTT. It codes for CASSRTGADTQYF.

The J gene is TRBJ2-2, the V gene TRBV18; perhaps TRBD1 as D (5 bases). V was trimmed by 3 bases and J by 6 bases, leaving 8 bases between them. In germline, CDR1 is KGHSH, CDR2 LQKENI. This CDR3 has 13 amino acids. CDR3: CASSPQGPGELFF. The CDR3 DNA reads TGTGCCAGCTCACCGCAGGGTCCCGGGGAGCTGTTTTTT.

There are a few counts of this clone. The gene calls are TRBV5-1 and TRBJ2-2; 13 nucleotides match TRBD2. CDR1 is SGHRS and CDR2 is YFSETQ in the germline V gene. Trimming took 4 bases from V and 7 from J; bases not matched to a gene: 7. The CDR3 is made up of 16 amino acids. The CDR3 loop is CASSPELAGGVGELFF. The CDR3 nucleotides read TGCGCCAGCAGCCCGGAACTAGCGGGAGGGGTCGGGGAGCTGTTTTTT.

With regard to this clone: At one boundary the junction diverges from the germline segment, which might be a read error. The J gene is TRBJ1-1, the V gene TRBV25-1; D is possibly TRBD1 (6 bases). CDR3 length equals 13 residues. The germline V gene has CDR1 MGHDK and CDR2 SYGVNS. The chain's CDR3 is CASSEYRSDRTNF. Written as DNA, the CDR3 is TGTGCCAGCAGTGAATACCGGAGCGACAGGACGAACTTT. The complete variable domain, with remaining parts taken from reference TRBV25-1 and TRBJ1-1, reads EADIYQTPRYLVIGTGKKITLECSQTMGHDKMYWYQQDPGMELHLIHYSYGVNSTEKGDLSSESTVSRIRTEHFPLTLESARPSHTSQYLCASSEYRSDRTNFGQGTRLTVV.

This clone showed up just once. The chain has TRBV6-6 and TRBJ1-2; the D is unclear. V was trimmed by 8 bases and J by 0 bases, leaving 16 bases between them. There are 15 residues in the CDR3. In germline, CDR1 is MNHNY, CDR2 SVGAGI (reference sequence). The CDR3 loop reads CASLALSASNYGYTF. CDR3 DNA sequence: TGTGCCAGCCTTGCCCTTAGTGCATCTAACTATGGCTACACCTTC.

The V and J genes are TRBV30 and TRBJ1-4; D uncertain. Germline-derived CDR1 and CDR2 are GTSNPN and SVGIG (reference sequence). The CDR3 contains 12 residues. V was pared by 0 bases and J by 10 bases, with 9 bases between. The CDR3: CAWSVRGRKLFF. Here the CDR3 DNA reads TGTGCCTGGAGTGTGCGAGGGCGAAAACTGTTTTTT.

The chain combines TRBV19 with TRBJ1-1, with D hard to call. The CDR3 covers 13 residues. Trimming shortened V by 6 bases and J by 7 bases, and 15 bases separated the two germline ends. Germline loops: CDR1 LNHDA, CDR2 SQIVND (reference sequence). As DNA, the CDR3 is TGTGCCAGTAGCCCAGACCCCCGGTTTGAAGCTTTCTTT. Its protein product is CASSPDPRFEAFF.

V gene TRBV21-1 combines with J gene TRBJ1-1; the D call in the table, TRBD1, was not verified against the DNA. TRBV21-1 is reported as a pseudogene. The CDR3 is made up of 15 amino acids. The CDR3 reads CASISRGHDNTEAFF. CDR3 coding DNA: TGTGCCAGCATCTCAAGGGGACACGACAACACTGAAGCTTTCTTT.

The rearrangement links TRBV7-3 to TRBJ2-1; TRBD2 matches 10 bases. Germline loops: CDR1 SGHTA, CDR2 FQGTGA. This CDR3 is 15 amino acids long. The J segment lost 7 bases and the V segment lost 6 bases, leaving 9 bases of the junction unmatched. As DNA, the CDR3 is TGTGCCAGCAGGCCACAAGCGGGAGGGCCTAATGAGCAGTTCTTC. Amino acid sequence: CASRPQAGGPNEQFF.

This clone has a handful of counts. The chain carries TRBV6-5 and TRBJ1-2; D unclear. CDR1 is MNHEY, CDR2 SVGAGI, per germline. This CDR3 contains 13 residues. Trimming removed 0 bases from V and 7 bases from J, with 9 bases in between. The CDR3 DNA follows: TGTGCCAGCAGTTACTCCAGTGCAGCTGGCTACACCTTC. This translates into CASSYSSAAGYTF.

The rearrangement uses TRBV6-1 and TRBJ1-2; no reliable D call. This CDR3 contains 16 residues. Germline V gives CDR1 MNHNS, CDR2 SASEGT. The V and J ends lost 4 bases and 4 bases respectively, with 19 bases between them. This chain's CDR3 is CASSVGSRGSSYGYTF. CDR3 coding DNA: TGTGCCAGCAGTGTCGGCTCCAGAGGTTCCAGCTATGGCTACACCTTC.

This chain uses TRBV2 with TRBJ1-1, with no clear D. Trimming pared 6 bases from V and 3 bases from J, leaving 14 bases between. Germline V gene sequence: CDR1 SNHLY, CDR2 FYNNEI. CDR3 length: 14 residues. CDR3 sequence reads: CASSPLGSDTEAFF. CDR3 coding DNA: TGTGCCAGCAGCCCTCTGGGGAGCGACACTGAAGCTTTCTTT.

The V call is TRBV11-3, the J call TRBJ2-1; 7 positions agree with TRBD2. CDR3 size: 16 residues. Germline assignment: CDR1 SGHNT and CDR2 YENEEA. Germline trimming cut 1 base from V and 0 bases from J; bases unmatched to any gene: 3. The CDR3, as DNA: TGTGCCAGCAGCTTAGGCGGCGGGAGCTCCTACAATGAGCAGTTCTTC. Translating gives CASSLGGGSSYNEQFF.

The chain couples TRBV25-1 to TRBJ2-1; D may be TRBD2 (5 bases). V was pared by 1 base and J by 10 bases, with 11 bases between. Germline V CDR1 and CDR2: MGHDK, SYGVNS. The CDR3 contains 13 residues. Here the CDR3 reads CASSESGREEQFF. The CDR3 DNA reads as TGTGCCAGCAGTGAATCAGGAAGGGAGGAGCAGTTCTTC.